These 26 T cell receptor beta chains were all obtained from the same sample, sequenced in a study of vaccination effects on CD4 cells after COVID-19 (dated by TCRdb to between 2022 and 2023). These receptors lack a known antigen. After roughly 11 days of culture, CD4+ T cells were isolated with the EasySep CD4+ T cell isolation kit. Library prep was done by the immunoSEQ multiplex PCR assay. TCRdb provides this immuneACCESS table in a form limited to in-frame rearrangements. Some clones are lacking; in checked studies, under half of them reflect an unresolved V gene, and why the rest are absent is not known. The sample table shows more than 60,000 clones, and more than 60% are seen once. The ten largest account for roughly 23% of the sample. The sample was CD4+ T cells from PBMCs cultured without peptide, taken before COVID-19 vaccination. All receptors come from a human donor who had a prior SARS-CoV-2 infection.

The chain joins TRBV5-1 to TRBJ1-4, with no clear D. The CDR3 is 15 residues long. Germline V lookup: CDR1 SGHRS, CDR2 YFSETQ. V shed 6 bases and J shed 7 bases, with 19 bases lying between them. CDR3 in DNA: TGCGCCAGCACTACCGGATCTCAGCTTTTTGAAAAACTGTTTTTT. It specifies CASTTGSQLFEKLFF. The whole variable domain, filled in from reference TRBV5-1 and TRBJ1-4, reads KAGVTQTPRYLIKTRGQQVTLSCSPISGHRSVSWYQQTPGQGLQFLFEYFSETQRNKGNFPGRFSGRQFSNSRSEMNVSTLELGDSALYLCASTTGSQLFEKLFFGSGTQLSVL.

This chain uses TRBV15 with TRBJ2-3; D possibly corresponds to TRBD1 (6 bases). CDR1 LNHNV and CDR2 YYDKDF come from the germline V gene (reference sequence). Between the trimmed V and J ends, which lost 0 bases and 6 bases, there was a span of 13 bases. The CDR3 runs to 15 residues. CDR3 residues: CATSRDFQGSDTQYF. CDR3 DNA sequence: TGTGCCACCAGCAGAGATTTTCAGGGGTCGGATACGCAGTATTTT.

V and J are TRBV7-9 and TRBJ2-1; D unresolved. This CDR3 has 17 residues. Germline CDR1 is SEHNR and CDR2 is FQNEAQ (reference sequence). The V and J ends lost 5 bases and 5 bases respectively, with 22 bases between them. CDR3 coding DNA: TGTGCCAGCAGCGCAACGCCGGCTCCCCCCCGCGACAATGAGCAGTTCTTC. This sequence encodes CASSATPAPPRDNEQFF.

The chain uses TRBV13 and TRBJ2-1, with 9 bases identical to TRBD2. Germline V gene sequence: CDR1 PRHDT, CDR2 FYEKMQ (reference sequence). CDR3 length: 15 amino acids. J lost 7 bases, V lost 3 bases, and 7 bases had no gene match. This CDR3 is CASSFGGGAPNEQFF. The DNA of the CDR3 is TGTGCCAGCAGCTTTGGCGGGGGGGCTCCGAATGAGCAGTTCTTC. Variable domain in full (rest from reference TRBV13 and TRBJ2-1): AAGVIQSPRHLIKEKRETATLKCYPIPRHDTVYWYQQGPGQDPQFLISFYEKMQSDKGSIPDRFSAQQFSDYHSELNMSSLELGDSALYFCASSFGGGAPNEQFFGPGTRLTVL.

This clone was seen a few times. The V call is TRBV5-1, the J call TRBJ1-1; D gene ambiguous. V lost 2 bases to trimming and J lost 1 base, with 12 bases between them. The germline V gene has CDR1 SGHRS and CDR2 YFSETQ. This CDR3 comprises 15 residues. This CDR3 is CASSFAGGENTEAFF. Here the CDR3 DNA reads TGCGCCAGCAGCTTTGCTGGCGGGGAGAACACTGAAGCTTTCTTT.

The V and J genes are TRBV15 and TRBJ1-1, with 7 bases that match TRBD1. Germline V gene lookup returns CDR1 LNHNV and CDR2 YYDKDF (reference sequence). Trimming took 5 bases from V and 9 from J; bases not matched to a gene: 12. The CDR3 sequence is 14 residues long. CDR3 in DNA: TGTGCCACCAGCCGATACCCCCGGGACAGACAAGCTTTCTTT. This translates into CATSRYPRDRQAFF.

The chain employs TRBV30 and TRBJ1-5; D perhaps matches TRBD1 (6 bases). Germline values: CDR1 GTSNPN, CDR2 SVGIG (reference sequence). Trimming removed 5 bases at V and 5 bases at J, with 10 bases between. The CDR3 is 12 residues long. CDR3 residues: CAWDRLDQPQHF. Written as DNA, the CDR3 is TGTGCCTGGGACAGGTTGGATCAGCCCCAGCATTTT.

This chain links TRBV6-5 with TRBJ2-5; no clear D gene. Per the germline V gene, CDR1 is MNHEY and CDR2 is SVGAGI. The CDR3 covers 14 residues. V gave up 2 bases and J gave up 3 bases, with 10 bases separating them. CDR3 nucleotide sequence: TGTGCCAGCAGTTACCGTGGACCTGAAGAGACCCAGTACTTC. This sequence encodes CASSYRGPEETQYF.

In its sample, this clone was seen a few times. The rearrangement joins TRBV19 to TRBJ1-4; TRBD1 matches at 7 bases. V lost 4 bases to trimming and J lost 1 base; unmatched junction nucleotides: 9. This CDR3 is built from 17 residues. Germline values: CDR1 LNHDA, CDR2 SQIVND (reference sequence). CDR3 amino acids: CASSNPRDRKTNEKLFF. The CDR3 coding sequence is TGTGCCAGTAGTAACCCCCGGGACAGAAAAACTAATGAAAAACTGTTTTTT. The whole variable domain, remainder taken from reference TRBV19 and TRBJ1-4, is DGGITQSPKYLFRKEGQNVTLSCEQNLNHDAMYWYRQDPGQGLRLIYYSQIVNDFQKGDIAEGYSVSREKKESFPLTVTSAQKNPTAFYLCASSNPRDRKTNEKLFFGSGTQLSVL.

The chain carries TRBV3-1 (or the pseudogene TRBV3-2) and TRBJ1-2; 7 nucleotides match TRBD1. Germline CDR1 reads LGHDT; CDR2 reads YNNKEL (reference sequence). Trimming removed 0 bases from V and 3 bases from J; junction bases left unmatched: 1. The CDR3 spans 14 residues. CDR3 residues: CASSQDTGDYGYTF. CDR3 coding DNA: TGTGCCAGCAGCCAAGATACAGGGGACTATGGCTACACCTTC.

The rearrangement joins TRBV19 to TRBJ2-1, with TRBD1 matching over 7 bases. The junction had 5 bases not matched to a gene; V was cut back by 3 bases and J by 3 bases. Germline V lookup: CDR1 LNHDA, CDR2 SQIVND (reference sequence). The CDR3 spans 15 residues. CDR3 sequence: CASSIEGQLYNEQFF. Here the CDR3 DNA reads TGTGCCAGTAGTATTGAGGGACAGCTCTACAATGAGCAGTTCTTC.

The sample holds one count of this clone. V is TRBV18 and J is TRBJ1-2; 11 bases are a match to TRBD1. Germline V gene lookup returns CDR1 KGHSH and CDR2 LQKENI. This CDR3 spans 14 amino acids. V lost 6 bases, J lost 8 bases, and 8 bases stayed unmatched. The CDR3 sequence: CASSIGQGALGYTF. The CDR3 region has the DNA TGTGCCAGCTCGATCGGACAGGGGGCTTTGGGCTACACCTTC.

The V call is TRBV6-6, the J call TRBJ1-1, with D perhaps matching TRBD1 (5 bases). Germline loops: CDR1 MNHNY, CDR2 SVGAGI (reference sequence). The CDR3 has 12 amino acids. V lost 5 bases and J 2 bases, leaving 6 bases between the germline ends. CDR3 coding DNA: TGTGCCAGCAGTAGGGGTAACACTGAAGCTTTCTTT. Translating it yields CASSRGNTEAFF.

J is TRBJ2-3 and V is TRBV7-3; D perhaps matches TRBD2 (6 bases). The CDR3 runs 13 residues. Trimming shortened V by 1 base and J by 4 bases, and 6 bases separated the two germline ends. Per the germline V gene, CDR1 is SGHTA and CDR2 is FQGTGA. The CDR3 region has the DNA TGTGCCAGCAGCTTAAGCGGGGCAGATACGCAGTATTTT. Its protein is CASSLSGADTQYF.

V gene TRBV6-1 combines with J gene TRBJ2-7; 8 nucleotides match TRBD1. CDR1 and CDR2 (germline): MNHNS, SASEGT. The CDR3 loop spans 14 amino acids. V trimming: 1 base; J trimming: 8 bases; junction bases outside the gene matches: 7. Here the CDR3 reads CASSEDGQGLQQYF. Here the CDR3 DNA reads TGTGCCAGCAGTGAAGACGGACAGGGTCTCCAGCAGTACTTC.

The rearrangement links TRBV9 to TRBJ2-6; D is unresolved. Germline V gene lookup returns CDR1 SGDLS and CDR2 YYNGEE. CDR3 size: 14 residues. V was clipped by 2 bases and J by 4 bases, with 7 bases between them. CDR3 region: CASSVNPGANVLTF. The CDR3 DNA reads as TGTGCCAGCAGCGTTAATCCCGGGGCCAACGTCCTGACTTTC.

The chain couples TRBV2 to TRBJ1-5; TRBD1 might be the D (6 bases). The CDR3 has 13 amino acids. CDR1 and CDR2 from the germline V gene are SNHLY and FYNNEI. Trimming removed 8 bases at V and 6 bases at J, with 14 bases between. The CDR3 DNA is TGTGCCAGCGGTCAGGGGAACCGTCAGCCCCAGCATTTT. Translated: CASGQGNRQPQHF.

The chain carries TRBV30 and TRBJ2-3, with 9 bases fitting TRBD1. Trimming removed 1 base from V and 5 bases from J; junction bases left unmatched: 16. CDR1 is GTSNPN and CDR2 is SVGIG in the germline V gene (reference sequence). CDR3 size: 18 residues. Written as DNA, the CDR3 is TGTGCCTGGAGTGCACACCAGTTCGGGACAGGGTTTAAAGATACGCAGTATTTT. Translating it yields CAWSAHQFGTGFKDTQYF.

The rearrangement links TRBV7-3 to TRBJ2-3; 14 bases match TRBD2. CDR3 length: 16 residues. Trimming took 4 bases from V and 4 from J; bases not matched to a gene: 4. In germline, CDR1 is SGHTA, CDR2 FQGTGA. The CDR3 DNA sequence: TGTGCCAGCAGCTCGGGACTAGCGGGAGTATCAGATACGCAGTATTTT. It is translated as CASSSGLAGVSDTQYF.

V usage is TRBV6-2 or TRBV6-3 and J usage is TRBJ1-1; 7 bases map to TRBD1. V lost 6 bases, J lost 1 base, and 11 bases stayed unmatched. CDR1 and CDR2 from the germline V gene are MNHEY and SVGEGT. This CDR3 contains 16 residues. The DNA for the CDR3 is TGTGCCAGCAGCCCTGGGACAGTAAAAACGAACACTGAAGCTTTCTTT. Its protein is CASSPGTVKTNTEAFF.

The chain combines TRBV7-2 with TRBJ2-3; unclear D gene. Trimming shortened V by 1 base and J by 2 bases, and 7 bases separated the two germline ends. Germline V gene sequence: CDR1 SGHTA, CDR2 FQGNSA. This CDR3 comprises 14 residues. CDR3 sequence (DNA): TGTGCCAGCAGCTTAGACCCAGCCACAGATACGCAGTATTTT. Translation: CASSLDPATDTQYF.

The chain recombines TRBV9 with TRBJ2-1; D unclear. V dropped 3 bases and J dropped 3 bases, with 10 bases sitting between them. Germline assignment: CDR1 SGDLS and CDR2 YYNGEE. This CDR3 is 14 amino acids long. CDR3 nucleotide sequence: TGTGCCAGCAGCGGTGACGCCTACTACAATGAGCAGTTCTTC. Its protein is CASSGDAYYNEQFF.

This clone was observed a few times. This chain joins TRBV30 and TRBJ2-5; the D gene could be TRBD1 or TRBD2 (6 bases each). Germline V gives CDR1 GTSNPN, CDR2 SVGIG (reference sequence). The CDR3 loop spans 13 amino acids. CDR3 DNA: TGTGCATATGCCGGGGGCCTTCAAGAGACCCAGTACTTC. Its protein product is CAYAGGLQETQYF. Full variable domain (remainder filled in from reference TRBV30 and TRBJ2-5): SQTIHQWPATLVQPVGSPLSLECTVEGTSNPNLYWYRQAAGRGLQLLFYSVGIGQISSEVPQNLSASRPQDRQFILSSKKLLLSDSGFYLCAYAGGLQETQYFGPGTRLLVL.

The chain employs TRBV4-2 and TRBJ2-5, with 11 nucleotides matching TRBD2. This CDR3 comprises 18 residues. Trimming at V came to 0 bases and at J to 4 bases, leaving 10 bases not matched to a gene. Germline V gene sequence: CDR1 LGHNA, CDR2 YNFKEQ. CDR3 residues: CASSQELRLAGRGETQYF. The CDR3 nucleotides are TGTGCCAGCAGCCAAGAGTTGAGACTAGCGGGAAGGGGAGAGACCCAGTACTTC.

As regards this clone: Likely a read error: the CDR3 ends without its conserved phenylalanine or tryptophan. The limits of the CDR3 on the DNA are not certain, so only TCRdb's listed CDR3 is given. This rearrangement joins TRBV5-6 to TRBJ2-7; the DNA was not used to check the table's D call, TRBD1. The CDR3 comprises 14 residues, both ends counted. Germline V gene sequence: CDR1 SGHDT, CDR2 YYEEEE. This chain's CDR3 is CASSLLGEGGTGSL.

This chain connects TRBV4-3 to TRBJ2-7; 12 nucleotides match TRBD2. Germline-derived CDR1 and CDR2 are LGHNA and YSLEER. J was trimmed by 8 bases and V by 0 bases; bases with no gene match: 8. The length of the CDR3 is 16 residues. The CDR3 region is CASSQEQLAGGFKQYF. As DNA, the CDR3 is TGCGCCAGCAGCCAAGAGCAACTAGCGGGAGGATTTAAGCAGTACTTC.